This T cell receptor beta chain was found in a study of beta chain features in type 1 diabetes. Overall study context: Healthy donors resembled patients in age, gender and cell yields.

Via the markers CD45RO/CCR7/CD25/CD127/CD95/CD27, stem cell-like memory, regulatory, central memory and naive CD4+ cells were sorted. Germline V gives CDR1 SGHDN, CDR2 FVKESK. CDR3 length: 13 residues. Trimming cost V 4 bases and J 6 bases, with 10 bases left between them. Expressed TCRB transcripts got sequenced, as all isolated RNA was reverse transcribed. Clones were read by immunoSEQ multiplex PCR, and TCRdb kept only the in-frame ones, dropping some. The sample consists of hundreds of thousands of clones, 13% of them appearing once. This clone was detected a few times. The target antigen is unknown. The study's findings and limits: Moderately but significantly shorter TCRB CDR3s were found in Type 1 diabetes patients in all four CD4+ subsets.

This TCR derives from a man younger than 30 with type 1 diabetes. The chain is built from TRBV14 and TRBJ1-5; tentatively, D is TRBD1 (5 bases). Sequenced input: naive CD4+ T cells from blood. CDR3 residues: CASSRQGVQPQHF. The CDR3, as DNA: TGTGCCAGCAGCCGCCAGGGTGTTCAGCCCCAGCATTTT.